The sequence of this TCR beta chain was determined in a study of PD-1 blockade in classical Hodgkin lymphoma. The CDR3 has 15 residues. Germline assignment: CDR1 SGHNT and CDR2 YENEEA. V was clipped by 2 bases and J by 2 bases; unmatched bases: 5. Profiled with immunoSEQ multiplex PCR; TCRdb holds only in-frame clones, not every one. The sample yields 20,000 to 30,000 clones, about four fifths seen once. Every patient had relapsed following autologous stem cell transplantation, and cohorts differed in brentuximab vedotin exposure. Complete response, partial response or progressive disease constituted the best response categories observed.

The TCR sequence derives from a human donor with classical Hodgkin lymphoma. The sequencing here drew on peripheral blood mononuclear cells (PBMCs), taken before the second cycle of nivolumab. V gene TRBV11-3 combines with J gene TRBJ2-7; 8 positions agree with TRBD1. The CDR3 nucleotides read TGTGCCAGCAGCTTACAGAGGGACAGGACCTACGAGCAGTACTTC. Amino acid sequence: CASSLQRDRTYEQYF.